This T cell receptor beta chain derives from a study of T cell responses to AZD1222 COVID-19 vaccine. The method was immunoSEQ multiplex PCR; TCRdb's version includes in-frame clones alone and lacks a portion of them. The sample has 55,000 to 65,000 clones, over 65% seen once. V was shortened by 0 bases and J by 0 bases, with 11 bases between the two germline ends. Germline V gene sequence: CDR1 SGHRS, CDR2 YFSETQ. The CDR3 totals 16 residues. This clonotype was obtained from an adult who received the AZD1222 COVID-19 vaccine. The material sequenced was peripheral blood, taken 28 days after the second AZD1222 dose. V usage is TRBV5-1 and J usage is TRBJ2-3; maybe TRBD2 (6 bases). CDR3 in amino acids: CASSLDGGVSTDTQYF. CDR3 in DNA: TGCGCCAGCAGCTTGGATGGCGGGGTTAGCACAGATACGCAGTATTTT.